The rows below give T cell receptor beta chains drawn from one sample of a study of cytomegalovirus exposure and HLA in healthy donors. TCRdb keeps only in-frame clones here, not all; method: immunoSEQ multiplex PCR. The sample contains a few hundred thousand clones, 70% to 90% of which appear only once. Sequenced material: PBMCs. The receptors derive from a woman younger than 30 in good health and CMV-seronegative. Each CDR3 is given with its conserved first and last residue. The order of the fields is J gene, D gene, clone size, V gene, CDR3 protein, CDR3 DNA. A D gene is named only where the DNA matches it firmly. Clone size is given for some rows only: seen once, a few or many times, or a class if the clone is expanded.

>TRBJ1-2|-|-|TRBV2
CASSATGSLFLVNYGYTF
TGTGCCAGCAGTGCGACAGGTAGTTTATTTCTGGTGAACTATGGCTACACCTTC
>TRBJ1-1|-|-|TRBV29-1
CSVGGQLGTEAFF
TGCAGCGTGGGTGGGCAGTTGGGCACTGAAGCTTTCTTT
>TRBJ2-4|-|-|TRBV18
CASSPSGAQDIQYF
TGTGCCAGCTCACCTTCGGGAGCCCAGGACATTCAGTACTTC
>TRBJ2-1|TRBD2|-|TRBV7-9
CASSGLAQFF
TGTGCCAGCAGCGGACTAGCACAGTTCTTC
>TRBJ2-5|TRBD2|-|TRBV25-1
CASSRLAGHQETQYF
TGTGCCAGCAGCAGACTAGCGGGGCACCAAGAGACCCAGTACTTC
>TRBJ2-7|-|-|TRBV5-1
CASSFEEYGGEQYF
TGCGCCAGCAGCTTTGAGGAATACGGGGGCGAGCAGTACTTC
>TRBJ2-5|-|-|TRBV6-5
CASSYRGGAQETQYF
TGTGCCAGCAGTTACCGCGGCGGGGCCCAAGAGACCCAGTACTTC
>TRBJ1-2|TRBD1|once|TRBV6-6
CASSTTGGGDYGYTF
TGTGCCAGCAGTACGACAGGGGGCGGGGACTATGGCTACACCTTC
>TRBJ2-7|-|-|TRBV7-3
CASSLTAAAGSYEQYF
TGTGCCAGCAGCTTAACGGCGGCGGCCGGCTCCTACGAGCAGTACTTC
>TRBJ1-2|-|-|TRBV9
CASSLSIQRSTLNYGYTF
TGTGCCAGCAGCTTAAGTATCCAACGGTCTACCCTTAACTATGGCTACACCTTC
>TRBJ1-2|TRBD1|-|TRBV4-1
CASSQGDRAYNYGYTF
TGCGCCAGCAGCCAAGGGGACAGAGCTTATAACTATGGCTACACCTTC
>TRBJ2-7|-|-|TRBV5-8
CASSFTGPYEQYF
TGTGCCAGCAGCTTTACGGGTCCCTACGAGCAGTACTTC
>TRBJ1-1|-|-|TRBV2
CASHTGSREAFF
TGTGCCAGTCATACAGGGAGCAGGGAAGCTTTCTTT
>TRBJ2-3|-|-|TRBV27
CASSTIFLSTDTQYF
TGTGCCAGCAGTACTATCTTTTTAAGCACAGATACGCAGTATTTT
>TRBJ2-7|TRBD1|once|TRBV18
CASSPAGQVHEQYF
TGTGCCAGCTCACCCGCAGGACAGGTCCACGAGCAGTACTTC
>TRBJ2-5|TRBD1|once|TRBV6-1
CASSETGGGQETQYF
TGTGCCAGCAGTGAGACAGGGGGCGGGCAAGAGACCCAGTACTTC
>TRBJ2-1|-|-|TRBV5-6
CASSFRGEGFSYNEQFF
TGTGCCAGCAGCTTTAGGGGGGAGGGCTTCTCCTACAATGAGCAGTTCTTC
>TRBJ1-3|-|-|TRBV28
CASGLGFDSTSGNTIYF
TGTGCCAGCGGCCTCGGCTTCGACAGTACCTCTGGAAACACCATATATTTT
>TRBJ1-2|TRBD1|-|TRBV28
CASSLRGTGGYANYGYTF
TGTGCCAGCAGCCTCCGGGGGACAGGGGGCTACGCTAACTATGGCTACACCTTC
>TRBJ1-2|-|-|TRBV7-8
CASSLAKSRDGYTF
TGTGCCAGCAGCTTAGCCAAGTCCCGCGATGGCTACACCTTC
>TRBJ1-4|-|-|TRBV4-3
CASSQGWGGGVEKLFF
TGCGCCAGCAGCCAAGGGTGGGGAGGGGGAGTAGAAAAACTGTTTTTT
>TRBJ2-7|TRBD2|-|TRBV11-2
CASSQRPGLPVEQYF
TGTGCCAGCAGCCAAAGGCCGGGACTACCCGTCGAGCAGTACTTC
>TRBJ1-2|-|-|TRBV2
CASSENTGYGYTF
TGTGCCAGCAGTGAAAACACGGGCTATGGCTACACCTTC
>TRBJ2-7|TRBD1|-|TRBV18
CASSPGVQGAHEQYF
TGTGCCAGCTCACCAGGTGTACAGGGGGCTCACGAGCAGTACTTC
>TRBJ1-2|-|-|TRBV5-6
CASSPRGGGYTF
TGTGCCAGCAGCCCGCGTGGAGGTGGCTACACCTTC
>TRBJ2-5|TRBD2|once|TRBV5-1
CASSFTSGRETQYF
TGCGCCAGCAGCTTTACCAGCGGGAGAGAGACCCAGTACTTC
>TRBJ2-2|TRBD2|-|TRBV19
CASKHGRAESAGELFF
TGTGCCAGTAAGCACGGGAGGGCCGAGTCGGCCGGGGAGCTGTTTTTT
>TRBJ2-1|TRBD1|-|TRBV11-3
CASSSGQGYNEQFF
TGTGCCAGCAGCTCGGGACAGGGATACAATGAGCAGTTCTTC
>TRBJ2-7|-|-|TRBV28
CASSANVAYEQYF
TGTGCCAGCAGTGCAAACGTAGCCTACGAGCAGTACTTC
>TRBJ2-3|-|-|TRBV9
CASSHYQGISTDTQYF
TGTGCCAGCAGCCACTACCAGGGAATTAGCACAGATACGCAGTATTTT
>TRBJ2-7|-|-|TRBV18
CASSPLPGTYEQYF
TGTGCCAGCTCACCCTTACCGGGGACCTACGAGCAGTACTTC
>TRBJ1-5|TRBD1|few|TRBV4-2
CASSRDREGQPQHF
TGTGCCAGCAGCCGGGACAGGGAGGGACAGCCCCAGCATTTT
>TRBJ1-2|-|-|TRBV9
CASSPGTPGGYGYTF
TGTGCCAGCAGCCCAGGGACACCGGGGGGCTATGGCTACACCTTC
>TRBJ1-2|-|-|TRBV7-2
CASSLSSGGTVYGYTF
TGTGCCAGCAGCTTAAGTAGTGGGGGGACGGTCTATGGCTACACCTTC
>TRBJ1-2|-|-|TRBV4-1
CASSQPSRHRGLGYTF
TGCGCCAGCAGCCAACCAAGTCGGCACCGAGGCCTTGGCTACACCTTC
>TRBJ2-2|TRBD2|-|TRBV4-2
CASSLSGSSGTGGELFF
TGTGCCAGCAGCCTAAGTGGTTCTAGCGGGACGGGCGGGGAGCTGTTTTTT
>TRBJ1-2|-|-|TRBV10-3
CAISDYGTDYGYTF
TGTGCCATCAGTGATTATGGAACAGACTATGGCTACACCTTC
>TRBJ2-5|TRBD1|-|TRBV5-1
CASSWGTEETQYF
TGCGCCAGCAGCTGGGGGACAGAAGAGACCCAGTACTTC
>TRBJ2-2|TRBD2|-|TRBV30
CAWSRGLAGVYTGELFF
TGTGCCTGGAGTAGGGGGTTAGCGGGAGTATATACCGGGGAGCTGTTTTTT
>TRBJ2-7|TRBD2|once|TRBV11-1
CASSPPGGPTYEQYF
TGTGCCAGCAGTCCCCCGGGAGGGCCGACCTACGAGCAGTACTTC
>TRBJ1-5|TRBD1|-|TRBV29-1
CSALQGLGQPQHF
TGCAGCGCCTTACAGGGGTTGGGTCAGCCCCAGCATTTT
>TRBJ1-5|-|-|TRBV4-1
CASSQGSQGNQPQHF
TGCGCCAGCAGCCAAGGATCCCAGGGCAATCAGCCCCAGCATTTT
>TRBJ2-1|-|-|TRBV27
CASSLGGRSFSNEQFF
TGTGCCAGCAGTTTAGGAGGGAGATCTTTCTCCAATGAGCAGTTCTTC
>TRBJ2-1|TRBD2|-|TRBV7-2
CASSPGGLAGGEEQFF
TGTGCCAGCAGCCCAGGGGGACTAGCGGGAGGCGAGGAGCAGTTCTTC
>TRBJ2-5|-|once|TRBV5-4
CASSRVRVRETQYF
TGTGCCAGCAGCCGAGTGCGGGTTCGAGAGACCCAGTACTTC
>TRBJ1-5|-|many|TRBV11-2
CASSLDRGGNQPQHF
TGTGCCAGCAGCTTAGACAGGGGAGGCAATCAGCCCCAGCATTTT
>TRBJ1-1|-|-|TRBV27
CASSLKGPTEAFF
TGTGCCAGCAGTTTAAAGGGGCCCACTGAAGCTTTCTTT
>TRBJ1-2|TRBD1|-|TRBV29-1
CSDGDRTNYGYTF
TGCAGCGACGGGGACAGAACTAACTATGGCTACACCTTC